This T cell receptor (beta chain) appears in the sequencing data of a study of blood T cells in healthy people across ages. As regards this clonotype: As yet, its antigen is unknown. Relative to the germline gene, one junction end is altered; a read error may explain this.

Whole-study findings and limits: Across the age range, TCR beta diversity per million T cells fell in a roughly linear way.

The germline CDR1 and CDR2 sequences are MGHDK and SYGVNS. This CDR3 spans 14 amino acids. Together with a sample-barcoded 5' primer, a J-beta primer mix was included in a second PCR lasting about 6 to 11 cycles. TCRdb re-called the 5' RACE reads with MiXCR, one entry per CDR3 protein. Among around 800,000 distinct CDR3 sequences listed, approximately 55% were seen once. Sequenced sample: blood. The J gene is TRBJ1-5, the V gene TRBV25-1, with D possibly matching TRBD1 (5 bases). The sequence was collected from a man older than 75 in good health. The CDR3 bases are TGCGCCAGCAGTCGGGCAGGGACCAATCAGCCCCAGCATTTT. Translating gives CASSRAGTNQPQHF.